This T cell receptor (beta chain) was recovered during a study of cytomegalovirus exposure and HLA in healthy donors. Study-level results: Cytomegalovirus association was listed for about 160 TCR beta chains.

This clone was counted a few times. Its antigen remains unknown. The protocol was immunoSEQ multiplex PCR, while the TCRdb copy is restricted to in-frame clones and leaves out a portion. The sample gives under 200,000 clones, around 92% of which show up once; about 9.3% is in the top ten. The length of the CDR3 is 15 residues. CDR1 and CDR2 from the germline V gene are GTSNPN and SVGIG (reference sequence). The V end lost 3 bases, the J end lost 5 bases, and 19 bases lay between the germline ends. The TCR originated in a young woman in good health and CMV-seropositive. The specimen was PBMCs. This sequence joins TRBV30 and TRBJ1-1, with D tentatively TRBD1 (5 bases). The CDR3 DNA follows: TGTGCCTGGAGCTCGGGTGGCAGACAGTTTACTGAAGCTTTCTTT. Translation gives CAWSSGGRQFTEAFF.